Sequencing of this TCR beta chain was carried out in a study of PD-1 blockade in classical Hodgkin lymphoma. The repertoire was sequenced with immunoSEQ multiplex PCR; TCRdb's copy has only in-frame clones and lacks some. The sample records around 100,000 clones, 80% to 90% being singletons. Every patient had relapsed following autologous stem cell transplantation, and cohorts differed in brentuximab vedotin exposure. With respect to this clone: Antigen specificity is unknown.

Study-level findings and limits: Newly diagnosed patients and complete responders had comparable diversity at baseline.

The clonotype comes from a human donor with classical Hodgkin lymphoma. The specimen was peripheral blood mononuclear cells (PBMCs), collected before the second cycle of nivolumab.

The CDR3 reads CASSLGGNGETQYF. For the CDR3, the DNA is TGTGCCAGCAGCTTAGGGGGGAACGGGGAGACCCAGTACTTC. The V gene is TRBV7-2, the J gene TRBJ2-5, with D perhaps given as TRBD1 or TRBD2 (5 bases each). Germline V CDR1 and CDR2: SGHTA, FQGNSA. This CDR3 contains 14 residues. Trimming pared 1 base from V and 5 bases from J, leaving 11 bases between.